This T cell receptor (beta chain) was identified in a study of spatial heterogeneity in lung cancer (dated by TCRdb to the late 2010s). Turning to the overall study: More beta-chain than alpha-chain transcripts were consistently detected, likely reflecting higher beta-chain transcript abundance. TCR transcript counts in tumor regions correlated strongly with a T cell transcriptional module score from matched bulk RNA-seq. In the raw uncorrected reads, each unique combination of TCR and UMI appeared more than ten times on average. In non-small cell lung cancer, the study made a quantitative comparison of TCR alpha and beta repertoires among multiple tumor regions, matched nontumor lung and blood. Nonsynonymous mutation counts, determined by whole-exome sequencing of tumor tissue, were related to TCR repertoire features. At surgery, both alpha and beta chains were TCR-sequenced in under 250 tumor regions, fewer than 85 matched nontumor lung samples and a few dozen PBMC samples. The investigation overall reported the following: TCR-seq coverage of tumor T cells was estimated to be only approximately 7.3% for alpha chains and 13% for beta chains. Additional single-cell paired TCR alpha and beta sequencing was considered necessary to confirm, at a functional level, the hypothesis that regional TCRs recognize regional mutations. The count of ubiquitous expanded TCRs correlated with the count of ubiquitous nonsynonymous mutations, and the count of regional expanded TCRs correlated with the count of regional nonsynonymous mutations. The number of expanded intratumoral alpha and beta TCRs correlated with the tumor nonsynonymous mutation count.

Read against the paper, the sample's time point label means: sample taken at primary tumor resection. Samples were obtained from 72 patients with early-stage, untreated non-small cell lung cancer from the lung TRACERx cohort. Without any cell sorting, TCR sequencing was performed on whole RNA extracted either from tumor and nontumor lung tissue or from cryopreserved PBMC samples. A patient was chosen for TCR sequencing only when enough RNA was available from at least two tumor regions. Before being selected, tumor and adjacent nontumor lung specimens were reviewed by a lung pathologist. As encoded in the germline V gene, CDR1 is MNHEY while CDR2 is SVGEGT. The CDR3 numbers 15 residues from cysteine through phenylalanine. Kept here is only the CDR3 DNA, which spans 45 bases and is read in frame from base 1. V is shortened by 0 bases, J by 6 bases, and the region joining them spans 14 bases. Based on its abundance in the sample, this clonotype is large (0.1 to 1%). Its binding antigen is unknown. Nothing much larger sits one base from this clone, and base qualities are not available. This beta chain appears as a stray read in a library generated for alpha chains; its size is not informative.

To prepare the library, 5' RACE was applied. Instrument used: NextSeq 500. To allow correction of PCR and sequencing errors, the TCR library protocol tagged every TCR cDNA molecule with a unique molecular identifier. The paper's processing steps were these. Decombinator tools were used for TCR identification, UMI-based error correction and CDR3 extraction. TCRs above a frequency of 2 per 1,000, corresponding to the top 1% of the tumor frequency distribution, were defined as expanded. Expanded tumor TCRs statistically deemed absent (corrected P<0.05) from at least one tumor region were classed as regional, and all other expanded tumor TCRs were classed as ubiquitous. Each repertoire was subsampled 100 times to 5,000 TCRs, after which Renyi diversity was computed with the R vegan package. CDR3 similarity networks were built from amino acid triplet string-kernel similarity, connecting CDR3s with pairwise similarity above 0.82. TCRdb ran its own pipeline on the public reads, namely fastp trimming at Q25 and MiXCR clone calling, and kept in-frame beta chains. Records with the same CDR3 protein are collapsed into one entry carrying the most frequent genes and DNA. These V and J calls derive from TCRdb rather than the authors' analysis. Recorded for this sample are some 760 distinct CDR3 sequences; around 14% of them occurred a single time. Around 25% of the sample rests with the top ten.

The clonotype originates from a male donor with early-stage non-small cell lung cancer. The V gene is TRBV6-2 or TRBV6-3 and the J gene is TRBJ1-1, and the D gene may be TRBD1, 5 bases matching. This material consisted of lung tumor tissue, taken at surgery. The CDR3 in this case is CASSYSSPGTPEAFF. The bases are TGTGCCAGCAGTTACTCGAGTCCCGGGACTCCTGAAGCTTTCTTT.